The rows below give T cell receptor beta chains drawn from one sample of a study of blood T cell repertoires in COVID-19. TCRdb's copy holds only in-frame clones and misses some; the assay was immunoSEQ multiplex PCR. The sample lists around 250,000 clones, roughly 83% seen once, with approximately 13% in the top ten. The sequencing input was peripheral blood. Receptor source: a man older than 75 with acute or convalescent COVID-19. Each CDR3 is given with its conserved first and last residue. A D gene is named only where the DNA matches it firmly. Not every row has a clone size; where given, it reads once, few, many or a size class.

CDR3aa	CDR3nt	d_gene	abundance	v_gene	j_gene
CASSFLSGDLNTEAFF	TGTGCCAGCAGTTTTCTGAGTGGGGACTTGAACACTGAAGCTTTCTTT	.	.	TRBV6-2/TRBV6-3	TRBJ1-1
CASSKDFYNQPQHF	TGTGCCAGCAGTAAGGACTTTTACAATCAGCCCCAGCATTTT	.	.	TRBV6-5	TRBJ1-5
CASSTSGSSTDTQYF	TGTGCCAGCAGCACCAGCGGTTCGAGCACAGATACGCAGTATTTT	.	few	TRBV11-2	TRBJ2-3
CSGGQVMNTEAFF	TGCAGCGGGGGACAGGTGATGAACACTGAAGCTTTCTTT	TRBD1	.	TRBV29-1	TRBJ1-1
CATSREATISGNTIYF	TGTGCCACCAGCAGAGAGGCCACCATCTCTGGAAACACCATATATTTT	.	.	TRBV15	TRBJ1-3
CASRGTREETQYF	TGTGCCAGCAGGGGGACTAGGGAGGAGACCCAGTACTTC	TRBD2	once	TRBV2	TRBJ2-5
CASSIRTGDNSPLHF	TGTGCCAGTAGTATACGGACAGGGGATAATTCACCCCTCCACTTT	TRBD1	.	TRBV19	TRBJ1-6
CASSLDSGRGGYTF	TGTGCCAGCAGTTTGGACAGCGGCAGGGGTGGCTACACCTTC	.	few	TRBV28	TRBJ1-2
CASKTGTYNSPLHF	TGTGCCAGCAAGACAGGGACGTATAATTCACCCCTCCACTTT	TRBD1	.	TRBV6-5	TRBJ1-6
CASSFREGNQPQHF	TGTGCCAGCAGTTTTCGGGAGGGCAATCAGCCCCAGCATTTT	.	.	TRBV6-5	TRBJ1-5